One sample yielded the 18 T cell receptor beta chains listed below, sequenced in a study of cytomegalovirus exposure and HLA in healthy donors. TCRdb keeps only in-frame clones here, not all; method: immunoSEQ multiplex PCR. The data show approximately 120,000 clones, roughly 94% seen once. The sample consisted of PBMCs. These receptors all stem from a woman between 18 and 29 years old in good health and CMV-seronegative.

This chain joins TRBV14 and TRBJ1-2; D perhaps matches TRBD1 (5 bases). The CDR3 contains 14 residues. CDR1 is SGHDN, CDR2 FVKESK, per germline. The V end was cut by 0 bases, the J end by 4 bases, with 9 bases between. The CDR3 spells CASSQEGQSYGYTF. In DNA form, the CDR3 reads TGTGCCAGCAGCCAAGAGGGGCAATCCTATGGCTACACCTTC.

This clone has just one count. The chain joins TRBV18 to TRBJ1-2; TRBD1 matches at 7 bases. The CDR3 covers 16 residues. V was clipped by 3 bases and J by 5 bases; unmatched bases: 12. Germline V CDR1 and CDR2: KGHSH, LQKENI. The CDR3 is CASSPMHTTGLYGYTF. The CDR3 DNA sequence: TGTGCCAGCTCACCGATGCATACGACAGGGTTATATGGCTACACCTTC.

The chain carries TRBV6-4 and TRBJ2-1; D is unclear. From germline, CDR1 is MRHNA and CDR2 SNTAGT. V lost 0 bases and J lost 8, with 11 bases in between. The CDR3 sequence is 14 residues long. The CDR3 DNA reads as TGTGCCAGCAGTGACTCCTATGGAAGCGATGAGCAGTTCTTC. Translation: CASSDSYGSDEQFF.

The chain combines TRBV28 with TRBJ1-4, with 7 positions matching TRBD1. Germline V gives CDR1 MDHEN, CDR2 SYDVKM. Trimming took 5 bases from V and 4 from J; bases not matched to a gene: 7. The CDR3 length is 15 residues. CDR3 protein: CASSTKGAGNEKLFF. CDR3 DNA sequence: TGTGCCAGCAGTACCAAGGGGGCGGGTAATGAAAAACTGTTTTTT.

The DNA for the CDR3 is TGCAGCGTTGAAGGGGTTGGCGGGTCTAACTACGAGCAGTACTTC. Translated, it gives CSVEGVGGSNYEQYF. The chain couples TRBV29-1 to TRBJ2-7, with D perhaps TRBD2 (5 bases). The germline V gene has CDR1 SQVTM and CDR2 ANQGSEA. This CDR3 is built from 15 residues. The germline V and J ends were trimmed by 1 base and 3 bases, with 16 bases remaining between them.

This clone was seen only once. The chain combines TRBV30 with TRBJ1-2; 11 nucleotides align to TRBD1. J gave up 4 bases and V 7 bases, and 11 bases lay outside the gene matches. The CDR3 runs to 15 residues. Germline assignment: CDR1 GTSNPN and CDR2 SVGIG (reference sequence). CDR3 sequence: CASQRFGTGGYGYTF. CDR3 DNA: TGTGCCTCCCAACGATTTGGGACAGGGGGCTATGGCTACACCTTC. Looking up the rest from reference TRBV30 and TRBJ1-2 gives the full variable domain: SQTIHQWPATLVQPVGSPLSLECTVEGTSNPNLYWYRQAAGRGLQLLFYSVGIGQISSEVPQNLSASRPQDRQFILSSKKLLLSDSGFYLCASQRFGTGGYGYTFGSGTRLTVV.

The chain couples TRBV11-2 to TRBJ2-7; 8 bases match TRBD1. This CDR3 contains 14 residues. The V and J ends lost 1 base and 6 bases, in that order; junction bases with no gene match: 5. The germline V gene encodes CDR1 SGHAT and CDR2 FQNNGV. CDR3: CASSLATGALEQYF. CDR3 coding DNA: TGTGCCAGCAGCTTAGCGACAGGGGCTCTCGAGCAGTACTTC. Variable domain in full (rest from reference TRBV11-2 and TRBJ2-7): EAGVAQSPRYKIIEKRQSVAFWCNPISGHATLYWYQQILGQGPKLLIQFQNNGVVDDSQLPKDRFSAERLKGVDSTLKIQPAKLEDSAVYLCASSLATGALEQYFGPGTRLTVT.

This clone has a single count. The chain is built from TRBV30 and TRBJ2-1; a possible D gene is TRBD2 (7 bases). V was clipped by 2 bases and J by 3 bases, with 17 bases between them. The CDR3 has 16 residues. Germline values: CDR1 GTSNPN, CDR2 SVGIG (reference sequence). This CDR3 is CAWSLGGHLNYNEQFF. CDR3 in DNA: TGTGCCTGGAGTTTGGGGGGGCACCTGAACTACAATGAGCAGTTCTTC.

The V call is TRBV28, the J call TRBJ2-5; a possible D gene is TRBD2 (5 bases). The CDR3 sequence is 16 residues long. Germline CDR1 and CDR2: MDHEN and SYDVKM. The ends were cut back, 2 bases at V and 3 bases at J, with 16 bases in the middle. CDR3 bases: TGTGCCAGCAGTTTAGCGGAGCGGAAGGGTGAAGAGACCCAGTACTTC. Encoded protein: CASSLAERKGEETQYF.

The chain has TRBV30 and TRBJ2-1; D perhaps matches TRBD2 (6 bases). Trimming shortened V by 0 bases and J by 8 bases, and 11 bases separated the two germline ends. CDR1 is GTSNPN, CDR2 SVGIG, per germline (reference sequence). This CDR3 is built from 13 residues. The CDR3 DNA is TGTGCCTGGAGTGTTCAATGGGGGGATGAGCAGTTCTTC. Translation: CAWSVQWGDEQFF.

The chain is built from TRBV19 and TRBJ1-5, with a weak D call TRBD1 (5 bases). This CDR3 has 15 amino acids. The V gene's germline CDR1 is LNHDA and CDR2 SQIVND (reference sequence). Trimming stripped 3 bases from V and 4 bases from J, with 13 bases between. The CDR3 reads CASSMGPLANQPQHF. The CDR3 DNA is TGTGCCAGTAGTATGGGGCCATTAGCTAATCAGCCCCAGCATTTT.

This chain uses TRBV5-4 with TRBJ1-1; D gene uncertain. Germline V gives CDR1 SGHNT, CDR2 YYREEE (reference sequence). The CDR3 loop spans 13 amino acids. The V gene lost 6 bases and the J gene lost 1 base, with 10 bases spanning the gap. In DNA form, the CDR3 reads TGTGCCAGCACACTTGGCGGGAACACTGAAGCTTTCTTT. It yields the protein CASTLGGNTEAFF. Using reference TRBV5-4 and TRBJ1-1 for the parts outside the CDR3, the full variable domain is ETGVTQSPTHLIKTRGQQVTLRCSSQSGHNTVSWYQQALGQGPQFIFQYYREEENGRGNFPPRFSGLQFPNYSSELNVNALELDDSALYLCASTLGGNTEAFFGQGTRLTVV.

The CDR3 coding sequence is TGCGCCAGCAGCCTTCCCCAGGGGGGTAGTGGCTACACCTTC. Residues: CASSLPQGGSGYTF. The chain couples TRBV4-1 to TRBJ1-2, with 7 bases lining up with TRBD1. Losses at the gene ends were 4 bases for V and 7 bases for J; bases not matched to a gene: 9. Germline V gene lookup returns CDR1 MGHRA and CDR2 YSYEKL. The CDR3 has 14 amino acids.

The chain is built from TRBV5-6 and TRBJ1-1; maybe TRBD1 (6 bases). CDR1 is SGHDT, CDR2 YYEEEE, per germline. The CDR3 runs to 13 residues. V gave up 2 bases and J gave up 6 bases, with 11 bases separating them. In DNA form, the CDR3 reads TGTGCCAGCAGCTTCACAGGGTACCCTGAAGCTTTCTTT. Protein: CASSFTGYPEAFF.

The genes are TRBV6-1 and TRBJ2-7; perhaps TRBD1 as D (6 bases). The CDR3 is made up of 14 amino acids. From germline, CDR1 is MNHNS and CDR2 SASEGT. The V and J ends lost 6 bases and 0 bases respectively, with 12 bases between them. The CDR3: CASRGQVRSYEQYF. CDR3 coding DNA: TGTGCCAGCAGGGGACAAGTTCGCTCCTACGAGCAGTACTTC.

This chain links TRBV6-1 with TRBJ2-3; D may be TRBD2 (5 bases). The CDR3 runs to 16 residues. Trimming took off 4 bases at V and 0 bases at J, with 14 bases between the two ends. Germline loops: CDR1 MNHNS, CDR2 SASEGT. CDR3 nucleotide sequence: TGTGCCAGCAGTGCTAATTGGGAGCGGAGCACAGATACGCAGTATTTT. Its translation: CASSANWERSTDTQYF.

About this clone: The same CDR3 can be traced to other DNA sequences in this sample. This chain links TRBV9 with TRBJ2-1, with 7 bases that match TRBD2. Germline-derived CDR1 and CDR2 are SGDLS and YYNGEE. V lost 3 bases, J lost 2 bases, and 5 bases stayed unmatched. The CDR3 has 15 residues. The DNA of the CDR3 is TGTGCCAGCAGCGCCTTAGCGGGTACCTACAATGAGCAGTTCTTC. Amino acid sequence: CASSALAGTYNEQFF.

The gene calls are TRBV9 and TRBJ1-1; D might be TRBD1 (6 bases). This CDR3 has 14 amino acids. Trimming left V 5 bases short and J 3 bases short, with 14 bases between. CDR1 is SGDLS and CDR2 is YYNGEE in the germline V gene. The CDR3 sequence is CASSSSGQYTEAFF. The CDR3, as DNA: TGTGCCAGCAGTTCATCTGGACAGTACACTGAAGCTTTCTTT.